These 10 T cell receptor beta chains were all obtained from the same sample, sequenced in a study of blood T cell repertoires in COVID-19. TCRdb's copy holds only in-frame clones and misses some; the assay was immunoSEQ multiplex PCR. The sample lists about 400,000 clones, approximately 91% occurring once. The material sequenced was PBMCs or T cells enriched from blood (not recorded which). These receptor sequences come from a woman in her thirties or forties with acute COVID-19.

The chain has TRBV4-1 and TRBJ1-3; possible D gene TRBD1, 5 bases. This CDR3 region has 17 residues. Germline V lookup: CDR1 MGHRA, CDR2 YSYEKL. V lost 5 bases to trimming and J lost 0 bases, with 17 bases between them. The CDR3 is CASSFGGLEVSGNTIYF. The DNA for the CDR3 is TGCGCCAGCAGCTTCGGGGGATTAGAAGTCTCTGGAAACACCATATATTTT.

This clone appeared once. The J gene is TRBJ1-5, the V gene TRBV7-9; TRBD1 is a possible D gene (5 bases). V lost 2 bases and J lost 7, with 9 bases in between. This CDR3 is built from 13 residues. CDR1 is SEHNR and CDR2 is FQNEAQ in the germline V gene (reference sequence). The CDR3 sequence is CASSLLAGQPQHF. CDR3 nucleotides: TGTGCCAGCAGCTTATTAGCAGGGCAGCCCCAGCATTTT.

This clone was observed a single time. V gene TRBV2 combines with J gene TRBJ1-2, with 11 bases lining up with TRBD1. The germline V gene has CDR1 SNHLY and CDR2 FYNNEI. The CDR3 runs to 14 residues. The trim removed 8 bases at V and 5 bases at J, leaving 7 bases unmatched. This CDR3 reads CASGGTGGWYGYTF. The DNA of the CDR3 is TGTGCCAGCGGCGGGACAGGGGGTTGGTATGGCTACACCTTC. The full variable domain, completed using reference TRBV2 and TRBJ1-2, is EPEVTQTPSHQVTQMGQEVILRCVPISNHLYFYWYRQILGQKVEFLVSFYNNEISEKSEIFDDQFSVERPDGSNFTLKIRSTKLEDSAMYFCASGGTGGWYGYTFGSGTRLTVV.

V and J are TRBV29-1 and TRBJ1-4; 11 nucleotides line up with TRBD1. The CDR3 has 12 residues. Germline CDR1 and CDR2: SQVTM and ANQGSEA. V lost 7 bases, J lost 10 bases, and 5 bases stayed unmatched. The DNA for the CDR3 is TGCAGCGGCGGGACAGGGGGGGGAAAACTGTTTTTT. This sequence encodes CSGGTGGGKLFF.

Here the CDR3 reads CASSLTDNSPLHF. The CDR3 DNA follows: TGTGCCAGCAGCTTAACAGATAATTCACCCCTCCACTTT. The chain carries TRBV5-4 and TRBJ1-6; D remains ambiguous. The ends were cut back, 2 bases at V and 5 bases at J, with 5 bases in the middle. Germline V gene lookup returns CDR1 SGHNT and CDR2 YYREEE (reference sequence). There are 13 residues in the CDR3. Full variable domain (remainder filled in from reference TRBV5-4 and TRBJ1-6): ETGVTQSPTHLIKTRGQQVTLRCSSQSGHNTVSWYQQALGQGPQFIFQYYREEENGRGNFPPRFSGLQFPNYSSELNVNALELDDSALYLCASSLTDNSPLHFGNGTRLTVT.

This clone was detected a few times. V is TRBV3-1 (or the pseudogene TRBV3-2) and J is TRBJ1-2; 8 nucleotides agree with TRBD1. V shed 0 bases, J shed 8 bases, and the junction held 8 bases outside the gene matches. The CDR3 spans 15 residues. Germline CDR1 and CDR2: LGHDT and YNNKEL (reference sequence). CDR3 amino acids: CASSQDPTGVRGYTF. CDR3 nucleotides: TGTGCCAGCAGCCAAGATCCGACAGGGGTGAGGGGCTACACCTTC.

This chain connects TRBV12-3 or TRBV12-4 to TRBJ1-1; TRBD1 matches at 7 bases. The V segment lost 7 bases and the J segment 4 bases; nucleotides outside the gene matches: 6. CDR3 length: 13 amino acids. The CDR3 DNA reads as TGTGCCAGCACAATGGGACAGCTCACTGAAGCTTTCTTT. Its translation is CASTMGQLTEAFF.

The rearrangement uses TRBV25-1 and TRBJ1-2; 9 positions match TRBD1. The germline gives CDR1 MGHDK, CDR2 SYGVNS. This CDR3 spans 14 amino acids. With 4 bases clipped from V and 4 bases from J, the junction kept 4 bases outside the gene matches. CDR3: CASSGGTGIYGYTF. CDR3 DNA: TGTGCCAGCAGTGGAGGGACAGGGATCTATGGCTACACCTTC.

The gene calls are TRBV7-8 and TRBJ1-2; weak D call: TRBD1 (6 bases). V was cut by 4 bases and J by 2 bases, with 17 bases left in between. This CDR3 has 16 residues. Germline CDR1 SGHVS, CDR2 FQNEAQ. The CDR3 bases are TGTGCCAGCAGCTCGTGGGGGACAATAAGAAACTATGGCTACACCTTC. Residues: CASSSWGTIRNYGYTF.

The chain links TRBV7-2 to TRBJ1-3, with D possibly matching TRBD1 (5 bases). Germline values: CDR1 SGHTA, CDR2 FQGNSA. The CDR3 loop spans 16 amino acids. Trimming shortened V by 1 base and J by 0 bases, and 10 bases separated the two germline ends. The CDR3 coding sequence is TGTGCCAGCAGCTTAGTGCCAGGGAACTCTGGAAACACCATATATTTT. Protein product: CASSLVPGNSGNTIYF.